This TCR beta chain was observed in a study of siplizumab effects on memory and regulatory T cells. Each sample contributed approximately 96,000 TCR templates to the assay. Clones were sequenced by immunoSEQ multiplex PCR, and TCRdb holds only the in-frame ones, with some missing. The sample consists of some 96,000 clones, approximately 91% of them appearing once. The CDR3 runs to 13 residues. V was shortened by 2 bases and J by 1 base, with 5 bases between the two germline ends. Per the germline V gene, CDR1 is MDHEN and CDR2 is SYDVKM. V gene TRBV28 combines with J gene TRBJ1-1, with unresolved D. The source is a human donor in good health. Sequenced material: CD4+ T cells sorted from blood. DNA of the CDR3: TGTGCCAGCAGTTTACCGGGGAACACTGAAGCTTTCTTT. Protein sequence: CASSLPGNTEAFF.